The present TCR beta chain was sequenced within a study of cytomegalovirus exposure and HLA in healthy donors. Study information: Roughly 80 million unique TCRs from HLA-typed donors made up an early data release.

Trimming pared 3 bases from V and 2 bases from J, leaving 13 bases between. CDR3 length: 15 residues. Germline-derived CDR1 and CDR2 are SNHLY and FYNNEI. PCR amplification relied on 60 Vbeta primers (plus 13 Jbeta primers). Generated by immunoSEQ multiplex PCR, the TCRdb table keeps only in-frame clones and is missing some. The top ten clones hold roughly 2.9% of a sample with 140,000 to 150,000 clones, around 80% of them seen once. Specimen: PBMCs. The rearrangement links TRBV2 to TRBJ1-1, with D perhaps TRBD1 (5 bases). The source is a female donor in good health and CMV-seronegative. The DNA of the CDR3 is TGTGCCAGCAGTGATATGGGGCTACCCAACACTGAAGCTTTCTTT. It encodes CASSDMGLPNTEAFF. Variable domain in full (rest from reference TRBV2 and TRBJ1-1): EPEVTQTPSHQVTQMGQEVILRCVPISNHLYFYWYRQILGQKVEFLVSFYNNEISEKSEIFDDQFSVERPDGSNFTLKIRSTKLEDSAMYFCASSDMGLPNTEAFFGQGTRLTVV.